These 32 T cell receptor beta chains were all obtained from the same sample, sequenced in a study of blood T cells in healthy people across ages. A J-beta primer mix and a sample-barcoded 5' primer were used in a second PCR of roughly 6 to 12 cycles. A single record per CDR3 protein comes from TCRdb applying MiXCR to the 5' RACE reads. In the table there are 1.5 million to 2 million distinct CDR3 sequences, 28% of which are singletons. The sample consisted of blood. The receptor set was obtained from a woman in her twenties or thirties in good health.

This clonotype was seen many times. This chain links TRBV20-1 with TRBJ2-4; 9 bases align to TRBD1. Per the germline V gene, CDR1 is DFQATT and CDR2 is SNEGSKA (reference sequence). J was trimmed by 7 bases and V by 1 base; bases with no gene match: 8. The CDR3 has 15 residues. The CDR3 DNA reads TGCAGTGCTAGAGCCAACACAGGGGGCAGGAACATTCAGTACTTC. It is translated as CSARANTGGRNIQYF.

The V gene is TRBV20-1, the J gene TRBJ2-7; D not certain. Germline lookup yields CDR1 DFQATT and CDR2 SNEGSKA (reference sequence). There are 14 residues in the CDR3. Between the trimmed V and J ends, which lost 4 bases and 7 bases, there was a span of 20 bases. The CDR3 loop reads CSAKSLPFYEEQYF. CDR3 DNA: TGCAGTGCTAAATCACTTCCCTTCTACGAAGAGCAGTACTTC.

The rearrangement links TRBV5-6 to TRBJ2-1, with D uncertain. CDR3 length: 14 amino acids. V was pared by 3 bases and J by 5 bases, with 12 bases between. Germline V lookup: CDR1 SGHDT, CDR2 YYEEEE. CDR3 DNA sequence: TGTGCCAGCAGCTCCCTTCCATGGGACAATGAGCAGTTCTTC. Encoded protein: CASSSLPWDNEQFF.

This chain connects TRBV20-1 to TRBJ1-6; D not certain. Looked up from germline, CDR1 is DFQATT and CDR2 is SNEGSKA (reference sequence). V lost 7 bases, J lost 7 bases, and 23 bases lay in between. This CDR3 has 16 residues. The CDR3 DNA is TGCAGTGTACCTCGAAATCGGGCAGGCGGGAATTCACCCCTCCACTTT. It yields the protein CSVPRNRAGGNSPLHF.

There are a few counts of this clonotype. The V gene is TRBV12-3 or TRBV12-4, the J gene TRBJ2-1; 7 bases align to TRBD1. The CDR3 length is 14 residues. The V segment lost 7 bases and the J segment 3 bases; nucleotides outside the gene matches: 6. The CDR3 loop is CASTRTGDYNEQFF. CDR3 nucleotides: TGTGCCAGCACCAGGACAGGAGACTACAATGAGCAGTTCTTC.

The chain links TRBV6-2 or TRBV6-3 to TRBJ1-2; TRBD1 is a possible D gene (5 bases). CDR1 and CDR2 from the germline V gene are MNHEY and SVGEGT. V lost 0 bases and J 4 bases, leaving 12 bases between the germline ends. This CDR3 comprises 15 residues. DNA for the CDR3: TGTGCCAGCAGTTACTCCGGGCAGGGCGGCTATGGCTACACCTTC. Protein sequence: CASSYSGQGGYGYTF.

This chain joins TRBV7-9 and TRBJ2-5; TRBD1 matches 7 bases. CDR1 SEHNR and CDR2 FQNEAQ come from the germline V gene (reference sequence). The CDR3 has 13 residues. The V and J ends lost 4 bases and 10 bases, in that order; junction bases with no gene match: 9. CDR3 loop: CASSSVTGLGQYF. The CDR3 region has the DNA TGTGCCAGCAGCTCCGTGACAGGGTTGGGCCAGTACTTC.

The rearrangement links TRBV27 to TRBJ1-2; D call uncertain. The CDR3 covers 13 residues. V was cut by 0 bases and J by 8 bases, with 10 bases left in between. In germline, CDR1 is MNHEY, CDR2 SMNVEV (reference sequence). In DNA form, the CDR3 reads TGTGCCAGCAGTTTATCAGGGTATTCCGGCTACACCTTC. Protein: CASSLSGYSGYTF.

This clonotype was recorded a few times. The V gene is TRBV3-1, the J gene TRBJ2-4; 9 bases are shared with TRBD2. Germline V gene lookup returns CDR1 LGHDT and CDR2 YNNKEL (reference sequence). V gave up 0 bases and J gave up 13 bases; unmatched junction bases: 10. The CDR3 spans 15 residues. CDR3 coding DNA: TGTGCCAGCAGCCAAGATACCATAGCGGGGGCCCAACAGTACTTC. Amino acid sequence: CASSQDTIAGAQQYF.

This clonotype came up a few times. This chain uses TRBV19 with TRBJ2-7; D is ambiguous. Germline assignment: CDR1 LNHDA and CDR2 SQIVND (reference sequence). Between the trimmed V and J ends, which lost 3 bases and 2 bases, there was a span of 11 bases. This CDR3 comprises 14 residues. The CDR3 sequence: CASSMGQITYEQYF. In DNA form, the CDR3 reads TGTGCCAGTAGTATGGGTCAGATCACCTACGAGCAGTACTTC.

In its sample, this clonotype was seen many times. The chain employs TRBV11-1 and TRBJ2-1; D uncertain. The germline V gene encodes CDR1 SGHAT and CDR2 FQDESV (reference sequence). The V and J ends lost 3 bases and 3 bases respectively, with 12 bases between them. The CDR3 sequence is 15 residues long. The CDR3 DNA sequence: TGTGCCAGCAGCTTGGACCGAGGATACTACAATGAGCAGTTCTTC. The encoded protein is CASSLDRGYYNEQFF.

The J gene is TRBJ2-7, the V gene TRBV5-1; possibly TRBD1 for D (6 bases). V lost 5 bases and J 4 bases, leaving 19 bases between the germline ends. The CDR3 covers 15 residues. The germline V gene has CDR1 SGHRS and CDR2 YFSETQ. Here the CDR3 reads CASRSSRDKLYEQYF. For the CDR3, the DNA is TGCGCCAGCAGGTCTAGCCGGGACAAACTATACGAGCAGTACTTC.

The count of this clonotype is one. This chain uses TRBV4-3 with TRBJ1-1; possibly TRBD1 for D (6 bases). The CDR3 totals 14 residues. CDR1 and CDR2 from the germline V gene are LGHNA and YSLEER. V was trimmed by 0 bases and J by 8 bases, leaving 13 bases between them. CDR3 loop: CASSQDYRDAEAFF. Written as DNA, the CDR3 is TGCGCCAGCAGCCAAGATTACAGGGACGCCGAAGCTTTCTTT.

The gene calls are TRBV28 and TRBJ2-3, with 8 bases aligning to TRBD2. This CDR3 region has 14 residues. V shed 3 bases, J shed 5 bases, and the junction held 4 bases outside the gene matches. Germline values: CDR1 MDHEN, CDR2 SYDVKM. CDR3 bases: TGTGCCAGCAGTTTGCGGGGGGCCGGAGATACGCAGTATTTT. Translation gives CASSLRGAGDTQYF.

The V gene is TRBV5-1, the J gene TRBJ2-3; D is undetermined. CDR1 and CDR2 (germline): SGHRS, YFSETQ. There are 13 residues in the CDR3. Between the trimmed V and J ends, which lost 9 bases and 6 bases, there was a span of 17 bases. CDR3 DNA: TGCGCCACTTCCGTGGGCCTTTCGGATACGCAGTATTTT. Its translation: CATSVGLSDTQYF.

The chain uses TRBV5-1 and TRBJ2-7; TRBD2 matches 11 bases. Germline V gene sequence: CDR1 SGHRS, CDR2 YFSETQ. V was pared by 0 bases and J by 2 bases, with 7 bases of the junction left unmatched. The CDR3 sequence is 17 residues long. CDR3 DNA sequence: TGCGCCAGCAGCTTGGGGACCGGGACTAGCGGCACCTACGAGCAGTACTTC. This encodes CASSLGTGTSGTYEQYF.

The sample holds many counts of this clonotype. The V gene is TRBV3-1, the J gene TRBJ1-5; 8 positions match TRBD1. Trimming cost V 4 bases and J 6 bases; bases outside gene matches: 5. The CDR3 is 14 residues long. Germline assignment: CDR1 LGHDT and CDR2 YNNKEL (reference sequence). DNA for the CDR3: TGTGCCAGCAGCCTTCGGACAGGGAGTCAGCCCCAGCATTTT. Residues: CASSLRTGSQPQHF.

This clonotype was seen at least ten times. J is TRBJ2-7 and V is TRBV4-1, with unresolved D. The CDR3 runs 14 residues. V gave up 0 bases and J gave up 2 bases, with 8 bases separating them. Germline CDR1 and CDR2: MGHRA and YSYEKL. The CDR3 sequence is CASSQDQAAYEQYF. In DNA form, the CDR3 reads TGCGCCAGCAGCCAAGATCAGGCAGCCTACGAGCAGTACTTC.

This clonotype was observed a handful of times. The chain links TRBV3-1 to TRBJ2-4, with 16 nucleotides matching TRBD2. The CDR3 runs to 16 residues. With V trimmed by 4 bases and J by 9 bases, 6 bases remained unmatched. CDR1 and CDR2 (germline): LGHDT, YNNKEL (reference sequence). This chain's CDR3 is CASSPMGLAGGSIQYF. Here the CDR3 DNA reads TGTGCCAGCAGCCCGATGGGACTAGCGGGGGGGAGCATTCAGTACTTC.

In its sample, this clonotype was seen many times. The chain uses TRBV6-5 and TRBJ2-5; 11 bases map to TRBD2. This CDR3 region has 17 residues. V shed 0 bases and J 3 bases; nucleotides not matched to a gene: 6. Germline CDR1 and CDR2: MNHEY and SVGAGI. CDR3 protein: CASSYSRLAGREETQYF. DNA for the CDR3: TGTGCCAGCAGTTACTCAAGACTAGCGGGAAGGGAAGAGACCCAGTACTTC.

As for this clonotype: One end of the junction varies from germline; a read error may be responsible. The rearrangement uses TRBV12-3 or TRBV12-4 and TRBJ2-3; 9 nucleotides align to TRBD1. The CDR3 runs to 15 residues. The CDR3 region is CAGSLTQGAADTQYF. Here the CDR3 DNA reads TGTGCCGGCAGCCTTACACAGGGGGCCGCAGATACGCAGTATTTT.

The chain is built from TRBV18 and TRBJ2-3, with D possibly being TRBD2 (7 bases). The CDR3 totals 15 residues. CDR1 is KGHSH and CDR2 is LQKENI in the germline V gene. Trimming stripped 8 bases from V and 4 bases from J, with 19 bases between. The CDR3 loop is CASQPGAGAPDTQYF. The CDR3 nucleotides read TGTGCCAGCCAACCGGGGGCGGGAGCCCCAGATACGCAGTATTTT.

A few counts support this clonotype. The CDR3 protein is CSFWELAGGTETQYF. The DNA for the CDR3 is TGCAGCTTTTGGGAACTAGCGGGAGGCACAGAGACCCAGTACTTC. The gene calls are TRBV29-1 and TRBJ2-5, with TRBD2 identical over 12 bases. The J segment lost 4 bases and the V segment lost 8 bases, leaving 11 bases of the junction unmatched. The V gene's germline CDR1 is SQVTM and CDR2 ANQGSEA. The length of the CDR3 is 15 residues.

As to this clonotype: One junction end does not reproduce the germline sequence, and a read error may be involved. CDR3 nucleotides: TGTGTCAGCCACCGGGACGGCGAGCAGTACTTC. Protein: CVSHRDGEQYF. The chain joins TRBV5-6 to TRBJ2-5; D might be TRBD1 or TRBD2, each matching 5 bases. The end of the DNA is better explained by TRBJ2-7, so the J call may be wrong. The length of the CDR3 is 11 residues. The V gene's germline CDR1 is SGHDT and CDR2 YYEEEE.

The table lists this clonotype with a few counts. The rearrangement joins TRBV29-1 to TRBJ1-1; D may be TRBD1 (5 bases). Germline-derived CDR1 and CDR2 are SQVTM and ANQGSEA. The ends were cut back, 6 bases at V and 0 bases at J, with 11 bases in the middle. This CDR3 is 13 amino acids long. CDR3 bases: TGCAGCGTCAAGACAGTTTTGAACACTGAAGCTTTCTTT. It codes for CSVKTVLNTEAFF.

V and J are TRBV28 and TRBJ2-4, with unresolved D. Judging by the DNA end, TRBJ2-7 fits better; the J call may be wrong. Germline V gene lookup returns CDR1 MDHEN and CDR2 SYDVKM. The CDR3 has 15 residues. The CDR3 nucleotides read TGTGCCAGCAGCCCCGCGGTGGCAGGCTCCTACGAGCAGTACTTC. Amino acids: CASSPAVAGSYEQYF.

Of note for this clonotype: A much larger clone lies a single base off, so this may be a read error. Written as DNA, the CDR3 is TGTGCCAGCAGCTCCGTAGACAGGGGAGAAAGGCAGTACTTC. Its translation: CASSSVDRGERQYF. This rearrangement joins TRBV7-2 to TRBJ2-7; TRBD1 agrees at 8 bases. The CDR3 consists of 14 residues. The V gene's germline CDR1 is SGHTA and CDR2 FQGNSA. With 4 bases clipped from V and 9 bases from J, the junction kept 11 bases outside the gene matches.

This clonotype was observed a handful of times. CDR3 amino acids: CAISAIRDPWEQYF. The CDR3 DNA reads TGTGCCATCAGTGCGATCAGGGACCCTTGGGAGCAGTACTTC. The chain couples TRBV10-3 to TRBJ2-7; D is perhaps TRBD1 or TRBD2 (5 bases each). The CDR3 is 14 amino acids. CDR1 and CDR2 from the germline V gene are ENHRY and SYGVKD. V was trimmed by 4 bases and J by 7 bases, leaving 17 bases between them.

This chain uses TRBV6-2 or TRBV6-3 with TRBJ2-7; D tentatively fits TRBD1 or TRBD2 (5 bases each). The germline gives CDR1 MNHEY, CDR2 SVGEGT. The CDR3 consists of 16 residues. Deletions cut 6 bases from V and 0 bases from J, with 18 bases between. The CDR3 DNA sequence: TGTGCCAGCAGGAACATCAGACAGCGGAGCTCCTACGAGCAGTACTTC. Its translation: CASRNIRQRSSYEQYF.

J is TRBJ2-1 and V is TRBV10-3; 9 bases are a match to TRBD2. The J call is doubtful: the DNA matches TRBJ2-7 better. This CDR3 comprises 18 residues. Germline V lookup: CDR1 ENHRY, CDR2 SYGVKD. CDR3 bases: TGTGCCATCAGTGAGTCGGTGACAACTAGCGGGCTTAACAATGAGCAGTACTTC. Translating gives CAISESVTTSGLNNEQYF.

Many counts were recorded for this clonotype. V gene TRBV29-1 combines with J gene TRBJ1-5; possibly TRBD1 for D (6 bases). The CDR3 loop spans 13 amino acids. Trimming took off 4 bases at V and 6 bases at J, with 13 bases between the two ends. Looked up from germline, CDR1 is SQVTM and CDR2 is ANQGSEA. Written as DNA, the CDR3 is TGCAGCGTTGCCTACGGACAGTCTCAGCCCCAGCATTTT. Its translation is CSVAYGQSQPQHF. The whole variable domain, filled in from reference TRBV29-1 and TRBJ1-5, reads SAVISQKPSRDICQRGTSLTIQCQVDSQVTMMFWYRQQPGQSLTLIATANQGSEATYESGFVIDKFPISRPNLTFSTLTVSNMSPEDSSIYLCSVAYGQSQPQHFGDGTRLSIL.

This clonotype was observed a handful of times. At one end the junction does not follow the germline gene, possibly because of a read error. The chain employs TRBV5-1 and TRBJ2-3, with 10 bases that match TRBD2. The CDR3 is 16 residues long. Looked up from germline, CDR1 is SGHRS and CDR2 is YFSETQ. The CDR3 nucleotides read TGCGCCAGCAGCCCGGAGGGGGGACTAGCGACAGATACTCAGTATTTT. Translated, it gives CASSPEGGLATDTQYF. Full variable domain (rest looked up from reference TRBV5-1 and TRBJ2-3): KAGVTQTPRYLIKTRGQQVTLSCSPISGHRSVSWYQQTPGQGLQFLFEYFSETQRNKGNFPGRFSGRQFSNSRSEMNVSTLELGDSALYLCASSPEGGLATDTQYFGPGTRLTVL.